This is a list of T cell receptor beta chains from one sample in a study of cytomegalovirus exposure and HLA in healthy donors. TCRdb's copy holds only in-frame clones and misses some; the assay was immunoSEQ multiplex PCR. The repertoire holds some 130,000 clones, about 80% seen once, with roughly 1.2% in the top ten. Input material: PBMCs. Receptors originate from a male donor in good health and CMV-seropositive. The CDR3 runs from the conserved cysteine through the conserved F or W. The order of the fields is D gene, clone size, J gene, V gene, CDR3 protein, CDR3 DNA. The D gene is left open where the match is weak. Where a row states a size, it is once, few, many or the class of an expanded clone; other rows omit it.

TRBD2	NA	TRBJ2-5	TRBV30	CAWSLAVQETQYF	TGTGCCTGGAGCCTAGCGGTCCAAGAGACCCAGTACTTC
TRBD2	NA	TRBJ2-3	TRBV6-1	CASSEVLTSGGVGTDTQYF	TGTGCCAGCAGTGAAGTTCTCACTAGCGGGGGGGTTGGCACAGATACGCAGTATTTT
TRBD2	NA	TRBJ2-3	TRBV29-1	CSVEKTGGTSTDTQYF	TGCAGCGTTGAAAAGACGGGGGGGACTAGCACAGATACGCAGTATTTT
NA	NA	TRBJ2-5	TRBV5-1	CASSLGSYHQETQYF	TGCGCCAGCAGCTTGGGCAGTTACCACCAAGAGACCCAGTACTTC
TRBD2	NA	TRBJ2-1	TRBV18	CASSPLTGTSVYNEQFF	TGTGCCAGCTCACCACTTACCGGGACTAGCGTCTACAATGAGCAGTTCTTC
TRBD1	once	TRBJ2-7	TRBV9	CASSVGSGTGNYEQYF	TGTGCCAGCAGCGTGGGATCCGGGACAGGCAACTACGAGCAGTACTTC
NA	NA	TRBJ2-4	TRBV6-5	CASSYSTQGRNIQYF	TGTGCCAGCAGTTACTCGACGCAGGGTCGGAACATTCAGTACTTC
TRBD2	NA	TRBJ2-2	TRBV7-2	CASSRGRSGELFF	TGTGCCAGCAGCCGCGGGAGATCCGGGGAGCTGTTTTTT
NA	NA	TRBJ2-3	TRBV7-3	CASSLTGEASTDTQYF	TGTGCCAGCAGCTTAACGGGGGAGGCATCCACAGATACGCAGTATTTT
TRBD2	NA	TRBJ2-1	TRBV7-6	CASTSGTSAYNEQFF	TGTGCCAGCACCTCTGGGACTAGCGCATACAATGAGCAGTTCTTC
TRBD1	NA	TRBJ2-5	TRBV2	CASSEWGQGEETQYF	TGTGCCAGCAGTGAATGGGGACAGGGAGAAGAGACCCAGTACTTC
TRBD1	NA	TRBJ1-2	TRBV25-1	CASSGQGQGGNTF	TGTGCCAGCAGTGGCCAAGGACAGGGGGGAAACACCTTC
NA	NA	TRBJ1-2	TRBV6-1	CASSEAYGGVEINLYGYTF	TGTGCCAGCAGTGAAGCTTATGGAGGGGTCGAAATTAATCTTTATGGCTACACCTTC
NA	few	TRBJ2-6	TRBV5-6	CASSLTRDSGANVLTF	TGTGCCAGCAGCTTGACTCGGGACTCTGGGGCCAACGTCCTGACTTTC
TRBD1	NA	TRBJ1-1	TRBV29-1	CSVLGQLNTEAFF	TGCAGCGTGTTGGGACAGTTGAACACTGAAGCTTTCTTT
NA	NA	TRBJ1-1	TRBV6-4	CASSDRGNTEAFF	TGTGCCAGCAGTGACAGGGGGAACACTGAAGCTTTCTTT
NA	few	TRBJ2-7	TRBV15	CATSGVTPGPSYEQYF	TGTGCCACCAGCGGTGTCACTCCGGGTCCCTCCTACGAGCAGTACTTC
NA	once	TRBJ2-7	TRBV7-3	CASSPTGSPYEQYF	TGTGCCAGCAGCCCCACCGGGAGCCCCTACGAGCAGTACTTC
NA	once	TRBJ2-1	TRBV4-2	CASSQESHLGNEQFF	TGTGCCAGCAGCCAAGAAAGTCATCTCGGGAATGAGCAGTTCTTC
TRBD1	NA	TRBJ2-3	TRBV18	CASSPLPDRASTQYF	TGTGCCAGCTCACCGCTCCCCGACAGGGCTAGTACGCAGTATTTT
TRBD1	NA	TRBJ2-5	TRBV7-9	CASSTGTVQETQYF	TGTGCCAGCAGTACCGGGACAGTCCAAGAGACCCAGTACTTC
NA	NA	TRBJ2-7	TRBV9	CASSVGPSSYEQYF	TGTGCCAGCAGCGTAGGTCCCAGCTCCTACGAGCAGTACTTC
NA	NA	TRBJ1-1	TRBV29-1	CSARGQDNTEAFF	TGCAGCGCCCGCGGGCAGGACAACACTGAAGCTTTCTTT
NA	NA	TRBJ2-3	TRBV30	CAWSTGPPDTQYF	TGTGCCTGGAGTACAGGACCTCCCGATACGCAGTATTTT
NA	NA	TRBJ1-4	TRBV10-1	CASVRGSNEKLFF	TGCGCCAGCGTTAGGGGGTCTAATGAAAAACTGTTTTTT
NA	NA	TRBJ1-5	TRBV19	CASSAGGPAYNQPQHF	TGTGCCAGTAGTGCGGGTGGGCCAGCATACAATCAGCCCCAGCATTTT
NA	NA	TRBJ2-2	TRBV14	CASSHGDRSPGELFF	TGTGCCAGCAGCCATGGTGACAGGTCCCCCGGGGAGCTGTTTTTT
TRBD2	NA	TRBJ2-1	TRBV5-6	CASSGPLGGSAYNEQFF	TGTGCCAGCAGCGGGCCCTTGGGCGGGAGCGCCTACAATGAGCAGTTCTTC
TRBD1	NA	TRBJ2-5	TRBV5-1	CASSGGTGGETQYF	TGCGCCAGCAGCGGGGGGACAGGGGGCGAGACCCAGTACTTC
TRBD1	once	TRBJ2-3	TRBV29-1	CSVPDRVKTDTQYF	TGCAGCGTTCCGGACAGGGTAAAGACAGATACGCAGTATTTT
TRBD1	NA	TRBJ2-3	TRBV19	CASSTQGAQGTDTQYF	TGTGCCAGTAGTACCCAGGGGGCGCAGGGCACAGATACGCAGTATTTT
NA	NA	TRBJ2-5	TRBV7-9	CASSLRPRERVWETQYF	TGTGCCAGCAGCTTAAGGCCCCGGGAACGGGTATGGGAGACCCAGTACTTC
TRBD2	NA	TRBJ2-1	TRBV10-3	CAITSGGTGEQFF	TGTGCCATCACTAGCGGGGGGACTGGCGAGCAGTTCTTC
NA	NA	TRBJ2-1	TRBV5-8	CASSLGGRIAPYNEQFF	TGTGCCAGCAGCTTGGGGGGCAGGATCGCTCCCTACAATGAGCAGTTCTTC
TRBD1	NA	TRBJ1-4	TRBV5-4	CASSSHDRVLEKLFF	TGTGCCAGCAGCTCCCATGACAGGGTCCTGGAAAAACTGTTTTTT
TRBD2	once	TRBJ2-2	TRBV4-2	CASSLLAGRSTGELFF	TGTGCCAGCAGCCTCCTAGCGGGAAGGAGCACCGGGGAGCTGTTTTTT
TRBD2	NA	TRBJ2-3	TRBV6-4	CASSELAGSTDTQYF	TGTGCCAGCAGTGAACTAGCGGGATCAACAGATACGCAGTATTTT
TRBD1	NA	TRBJ1-6	TRBV5-1	CASSSSTGYNSPLHF	TGCGCCAGCAGCTCATCGACAGGGTATAATTCACCCCTCCACTTT
TRBD1	NA	TRBJ1-1	TRBV19	CASSFRTGIPSTEAFF	TGTGCCAGTAGTTTTCGGACAGGGATCCCCTCCACTGAAGCTTTCTTT
NA	once	TRBJ1-2	TRBV6-5	CASSNYYIRGFQGYTF	TGTGCCAGCAGTAACTATTACATCAGGGGTTTTCAGGGCTACACCTTC
TRBD1	once	TRBJ1-1	TRBV19	CASRTGQANTEAFF	TGTGCCAGTAGGACCGGACAGGCGAACACTGAAGCTTTCTTT
NA	few	TRBJ1-2	TRBV5-1	CASSMGTAGGYTF	TGCGCCAGCAGCATGGGGACGGCCGGAGGGTACACCTTC
TRBD1	NA	TRBJ1-2	TRBV6-5	CASSYARTGGDYGYTF	TGTGCCAGCAGTTACGCCAGGACAGGGGGCGACTATGGCTACACCTTC
TRBD1	NA	TRBJ1-1	TRBV7-8	CASRSIRGPVAFF	TGTGCCAGCAGGTCGATCAGGGGGCCTGTAGCTTTCTTT
NA	NA	TRBJ2-7	TRBV27	CASRTLRSYEQYF	TGTGCCAGCAGAACTCTTAGATCCTACGAGCAGTACTTC